Included here is one TCR beta chain sequence, with context. Its antigen is currently unknown. This sample stems from a study of T cells in Graves' hyperthyroidism and ophthalmopathy. Overall study results and limits: In the analysis, a 13 V-J model separated ophthalmopathy from stable hyperthyroidism.

RNA transcripts provided the source from which TCR beta CDR3 regions were amplified. Initially, a first-round RT-PCR of the TCR CDR3 employed the HTBI primer set. TCRdb redid the calling of the multiplex PCR reads with MiXCR, one entry per CDR3 protein. The table lists about 380,000 distinct CDR3 sequences, about 18% of them singletons. Germline-derived CDR1 and CDR2 are MDHEN and SYDVKM. The CDR3 contains 16 residues. Trimming shortened V by 1 base and J by 5 bases, and 17 bases separated the two germline ends. Sequencing was performed on blood. V gene TRBV28 combines with J gene TRBJ2-5, with TRBD1 as a possible D gene (6 bases). This clonotype originated in a man in his late teens or twenties with Graves' ophthalmopathy. The CDR3 DNA sequence: TGTGCCAGCAGTTTATCGCCAGGGGCGAGCTGGGAGACCCAGTACTTC. It is translated as CASSLSPGASWETQYF.